One sample yielded the 10 T cell receptor beta chains listed below, sequenced in a study of ipilimumab plus nivolumab after autologous stem cell transplantation. This table comes from immunoSEQ multiplex PCR, and its TCRdb copy is limited to in-frame clones, with some not included. The sample carries about 15,000 clones, 65% to 80% recorded once. Sequenced here: PBMCs, sampled in a trial of ipilimumab plus nivolumab as post-transplant consolidation. These TCRs come from a male donor with diffuse large B-cell lymphoma.

The chain is built from TRBV12-5 and TRBJ2-7; D perhaps matches TRBD1 (6 bases). V dropped 5 bases and J dropped 8 bases, with 22 bases sitting between them. This CDR3 region has 15 residues. Germline V lookup: CDR1 LGHNT, CDR2 FRNRAP. The CDR3 here is CASGPQYKDSLKQYF. The CDR3 coding sequence is TGTGCTAGTGGTCCGCAATACAAGGACAGTCTGAAGCAGTACTTC.

This clone was seen only once. CDR3 in DNA: TGCGCCAGCAGCTTGGTGAGTAGCGGGAGCAATGAGCAGTTCTTC. Its protein is CASSLVSSGSNEQFF. The chain is built from TRBV5-1 and TRBJ2-1; 9 nucleotides agree with TRBD2. CDR3 length: 15 amino acids. V dropped 0 bases and J dropped 6; count of bases not matched to a gene: 4. Germline values: CDR1 SGHRS, CDR2 YFSETQ.

The CDR3 DNA sequence: TGTGCCAGCAGCGGGCAGGGGGCTCGGCGGGAGCTGTTTTTT. This translates into CASSGQGARRELFF. The J gene is TRBJ2-2, the V gene TRBV16, with 8 bases fitting TRBD1. The J segment lost 9 bases and the V segment lost 5 bases, leaving 8 bases of the junction unmatched. This CDR3 is 14 amino acids long. Germline V gene lookup returns CDR1 KGHSY and CDR2 FQNENV.

CDR3 protein: CASSFSPPGEQYF. The CDR3 DNA follows: TGTGCCAGCAGCTTCAGCCCCCCGGGGGAGCAGTACTTC. The chain links TRBV7-2 to TRBJ2-7, with D perhaps matching TRBD2 (5 bases). The CDR3 spans 13 residues. CDR1 SGHTA and CDR2 FQGNSA come from the germline V gene. V was clipped by 3 bases and J by 7 bases, with 13 bases between them.

This clone was counted a few times. The V call is TRBV18, the J call TRBJ1-1; tentative D call: TRBD1 (5 bases). The CDR3 is made up of 15 amino acids. The germline gives CDR1 KGHSH, CDR2 LQKENI. With 2 bases removed from V and 1 base from J, the gap between germline ends came to 11 bases. In DNA form, the CDR3 reads TGTGCCAGCTCACCAGGGGCGGCACGGAACACTGAAGCTTTCTTT. It is translated as CASSPGAARNTEAFF.

This chain connects TRBV19 to TRBJ1-3, with D tentatively TRBD1 (6 bases). The CDR3 is 15 residues long. Trimming stripped 6 bases from V and 4 bases from J, with 16 bases between. Germline V gives CDR1 LNHDA, CDR2 SQIVND (reference sequence). The DNA for the CDR3 is TGTGCCAGTAGCGTTGACAGGACGGGAGGAAACACCATATATTTT. It is translated as CASSVDRTGGNTIYF. Full variable domain (missing parts from reference TRBV19 and TRBJ1-3): DGGITQSPKYLFRKEGQNVTLSCEQNLNHDAMYWYRQDPGQGLRLIYYSQIVNDFQKGDIAEGYSVSREKKESFPLTVTSAQKNPTAFYLCASSVDRTGGNTIYFGEGSWLTVV.

V gene TRBV5-1 combines with J gene TRBJ2-4; D might be TRBD2 (6 bases). V lost 2 bases and J lost 3, with 15 bases in between. CDR1 and CDR2 from the germline V gene are SGHRS and YFSETQ. This CDR3 spans 16 amino acids. The CDR3 sequence: CASSFSWEEGKNIQYF. CDR3 nucleotide sequence: TGCGCCAGCAGCTTTTCGTGGGAGGAGGGCAAAAACATTCAGTACTTC.

In regard to this clone: The junction shows a germline mismatch at one end, possibly a read error. The V call is TRBV7-3, the J call TRBJ2-5; TRBD1 is a possible D gene (6 bases). The J call may be in error: the DNA end matches TRBJ2-7 better. This CDR3 has 14 residues. Germline V CDR1 and CDR2: SGHTA, FQGTGA. The CDR3 spells CASSLTGSSYEQYF. CDR3 DNA: TGTGCCAGCAGTTTAACAGGGAGCTCCTACGAGCAGTACTTC.

The chain links TRBV5-5 to TRBJ2-2; maybe TRBD1 (5 bases). With 1 base removed from V and 1 base from J, the gap between germline ends came to 5 bases. The germline V gene has CDR1 SGHKS and CDR2 YYEKEE (reference sequence). This CDR3 spans 14 amino acids. The CDR3 DNA is TGTGCCAGCAGCTTGACAGGGAACACCGGGGAGCTGTTTTTT. It yields the protein CASSLTGNTGELFF.

The V and J genes are TRBV27 and TRBJ1-5; D perhaps matches TRBD1 (5 bases). This CDR3 region has 14 residues. Trimming shortened V by 5 bases and J by 12 bases, and 20 bases separated the two germline ends. The germline V gene encodes CDR1 MNHEY and CDR2 SMNVEV (reference sequence). Here the CDR3 reads CASSPHPRAIGQHF. As DNA, the CDR3 is TGTGCCAGCAGTCCCCACCCCAGGGCAATCGGCCAGCATTTT.